This T cell receptor (beta chain) was recovered during a study of cytomegalovirus exposure and HLA in healthy donors. The CDR3 length is 13 residues. Trimming removed 2 bases at V and 4 bases at J, with 8 bases between. Germline CDR1 is MNHNS and CDR2 is SASEGT. PCR used 60 Vbeta primers and 13 Jbeta primers. Generated by immunoSEQ multiplex PCR, the TCRdb table keeps only in-frame clones and is missing some. This sample carries about 160,000 clones, with roughly 1.3% going to the ten biggest clones. A note on this clone: Its antigen is undetermined.

Overall study results and limits: The analysis excluded some indistinguishable V segments, including TRBV6-2 and TRBV6-3. As a later analysis showed, several of the most significant clusters appeared to be linked to common viral pathogens.

This chain joins TRBV6-1 and TRBJ1-2; tentative D call: TRBD1 (6 bases). Sequenced sample: PBMCs. The source of this sequence is a woman aged 60-70 years in good health and CMV-seronegative. For the CDR3, the DNA is TGTGCCAGCAGTGAAACAGGGACCTATGGCTACACCTTC. Translated: CASSETGTYGYTF.